This T cell receptor beta chain was retrieved from a study of blood T cells in healthy people across ages. This clonotype was observed a few times. What it binds is not known. Extracted total RNA amounted to at least 5.5 micrograms for each sample. In germline, CDR1 is DFQATT, CDR2 SNEGSKA (reference sequence). CDR3 length: 14 residues. V gave up 3 bases and J gave up 0 bases; unmatched junction bases: 5. Whole-study results and caveats: It was the long-lived donors that had more naive CD4+ cells and higher diversity than aged donors. Roughly linearly, TCR beta diversity per million T cells fell as age increased.

Primers used in a second PCR of roughly 6 to 12 cycles were a sample-barcoded 5' primer and a J-beta primer mix. With 12 random nucleotides, a template-switch adaptor tagged each individual cDNA molecule. One entry per CDR3 protein, called by TCRdb with MiXCR from the 5' RACE reads. Altogether approximately 790,000 distinct CDR3 sequences are present, approximately 65% being singletons, with the ten largest covering 28%. The rearrangement joins TRBV20-1 to TRBJ2-7; 7 bases are a match to TRBD2. Sequencing was carried out using blood. The source is a man aged 30 to 45 in good health. As DNA, the CDR3 is TGCAGTGCTAGGTCTAGCGGTAACTCCTACGAGCAGTACTTC. Translation gives CSARSSGNSYEQYF.